The present T cell receptor (beta chain) was sequenced within a study of cytomegalovirus exposure and HLA in healthy donors. Study-wide results and limits: Roughly uniform depth of sequencing across donors was assumed in presence/absence analyses. Diagnosis of cytomegalovirus status made by the classifier reportedly showed high specificity and sensitivity.

PCR employed 60 Vbeta and 13 Jbeta primers. Sequenced by immunoSEQ multiplex PCR; TCRdb stores in-frame clones only, minus some. The sample lists approximately 220,000 clones; less than 85% were seen once. Concerning this clone: The antigen is unknown.

This CDR3 region has 11 residues. V lost 6 bases, J lost 4 bases, and 7 bases lay in between. CDR1 and CDR2 (germline): LNHDA, SQIVND (reference sequence). This TCR was sampled from a man aged 18 to 29 in good health and CMV-seronegative. The chain joins TRBV19 to TRBJ2-7; possibly TRBD1 for D (6 bases). Material for sequencing was PBMCs. The CDR3 reads CASRQGYEQYF. For the CDR3, the DNA is TGTGCCAGTAGACAGGGATACGAGCAGTACTTC.